The 2 T cell receptor beta chains reported below all come from one sample, sequenced in a study of T cells in narcolepsy. The data were produced by immunoSEQ multiplex PCR, yet TCRdb's version contains in-frame clones alone and is incomplete. The sample consists of under 35,000 clones, roughly 77% of them appearing once. Material for sequencing was CD45RA- memory CD4+ T cells from PBMCs. These receptors all come from a human donor with narcolepsy.

This clone was seen a handful of times. The V and J genes are TRBV7-7 and TRBJ2-5; 9 bases are a match to TRBD1. Germline CDR1 SSHAT, CDR2 FNYEAQ (reference sequence). The trim removed 11 bases at V and 5 bases at J, leaving 15 bases unmatched. This CDR3 region has 15 residues. The CDR3 loop reads CAVSGQGEYGETQYF. The DNA for the CDR3 is TGTGCCGTCTCGGGACAGGGCGAATACGGGGAGACCCAGTACTTC.

The chain carries TRBV4-1 and TRBJ1-4; 7 bases map to TRBD1. CDR3 length: 14 amino acids. Germline-derived CDR1 and CDR2 are MGHRA and YSYEKL. Trimming took 3 bases from V and 4 from J; bases not matched to a gene: 2. This CDR3 reads CASSQGQINEKLFF. The CDR3 region has the DNA TGCGCCAGCAGCCAGGGACAGATTAATGAAAAACTGTTTTTT.